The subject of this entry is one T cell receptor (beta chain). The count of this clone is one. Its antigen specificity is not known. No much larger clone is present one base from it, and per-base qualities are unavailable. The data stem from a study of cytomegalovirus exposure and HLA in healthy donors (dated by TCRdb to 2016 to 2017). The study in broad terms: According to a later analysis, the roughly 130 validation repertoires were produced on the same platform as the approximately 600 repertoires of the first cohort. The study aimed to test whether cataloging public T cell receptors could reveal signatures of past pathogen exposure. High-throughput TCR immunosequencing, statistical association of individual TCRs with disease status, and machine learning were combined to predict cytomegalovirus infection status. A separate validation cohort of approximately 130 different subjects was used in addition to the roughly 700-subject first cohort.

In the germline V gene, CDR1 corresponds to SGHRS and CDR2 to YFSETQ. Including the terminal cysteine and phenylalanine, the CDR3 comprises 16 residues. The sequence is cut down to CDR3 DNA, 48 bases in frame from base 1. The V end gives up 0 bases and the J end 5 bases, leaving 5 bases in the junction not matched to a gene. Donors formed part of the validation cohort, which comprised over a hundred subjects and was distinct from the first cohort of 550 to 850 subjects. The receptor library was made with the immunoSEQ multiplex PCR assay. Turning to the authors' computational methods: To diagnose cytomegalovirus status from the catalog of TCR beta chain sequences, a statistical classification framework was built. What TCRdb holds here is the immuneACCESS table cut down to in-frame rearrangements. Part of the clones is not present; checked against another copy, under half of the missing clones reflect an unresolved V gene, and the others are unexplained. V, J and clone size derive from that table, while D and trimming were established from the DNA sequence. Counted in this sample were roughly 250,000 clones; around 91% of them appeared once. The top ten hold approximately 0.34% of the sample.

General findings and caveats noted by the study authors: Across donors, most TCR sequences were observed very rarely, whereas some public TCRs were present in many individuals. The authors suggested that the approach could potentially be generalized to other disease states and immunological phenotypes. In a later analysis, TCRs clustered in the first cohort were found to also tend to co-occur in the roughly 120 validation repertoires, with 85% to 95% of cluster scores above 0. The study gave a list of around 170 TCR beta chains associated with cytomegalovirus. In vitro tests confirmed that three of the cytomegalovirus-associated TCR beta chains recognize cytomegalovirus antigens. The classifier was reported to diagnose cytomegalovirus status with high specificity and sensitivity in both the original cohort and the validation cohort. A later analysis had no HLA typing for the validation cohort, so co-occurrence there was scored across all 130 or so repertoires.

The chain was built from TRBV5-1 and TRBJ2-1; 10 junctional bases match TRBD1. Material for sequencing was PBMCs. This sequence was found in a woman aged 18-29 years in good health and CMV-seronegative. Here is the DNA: TGCGCCAGCAGCTTGGTCCGGGACAGGGGTCACAATGAGCAGTTCTTC. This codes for CASSLVRDRGHNEQFF.